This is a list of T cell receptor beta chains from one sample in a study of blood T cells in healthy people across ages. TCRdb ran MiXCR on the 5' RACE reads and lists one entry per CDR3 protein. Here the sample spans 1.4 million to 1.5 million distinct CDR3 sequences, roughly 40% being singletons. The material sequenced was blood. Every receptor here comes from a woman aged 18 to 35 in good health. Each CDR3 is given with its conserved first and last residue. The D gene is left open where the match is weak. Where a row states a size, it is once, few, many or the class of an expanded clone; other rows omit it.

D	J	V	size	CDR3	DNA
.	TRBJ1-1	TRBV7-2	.	CASSLGGAPAPEAFF	TGTGCCAGCAGCCTAGGAGGGGCTCCTGCCCCTGAAGCTTTCTTT
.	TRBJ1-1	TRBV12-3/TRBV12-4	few	CASSAGYGHTEAFF	TGTGCCAGCAGCGCTGGGTATGGACACACTGAAGCTTTCTTT
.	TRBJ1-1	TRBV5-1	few	CASSLVADGGGTEAFF	TGCGCCAGCAGCTTGGTGGCCGACGGAGGGGGCACTGAAGCTTTCTTT
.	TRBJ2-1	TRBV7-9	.	CASSLGWETEQFF	TGTGCCAGCAGCCTTGGGTGGGAGACTGAGCAGTTCTTC
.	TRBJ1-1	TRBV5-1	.	CASSFGAQNTEAFF	TGCGCCAGCAGCTTTGGCGCCCAGAACACTGAAGCTTTCTTT
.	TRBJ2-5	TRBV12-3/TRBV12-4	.	CASSFWRTQETQYF	TGTGCCAGCAGTTTTTGGCGGACGCAAGAGACCCAGTACTTC
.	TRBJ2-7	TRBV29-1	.	CSVEVARGQYF	TGCAGCGTTGAAGTGGCGAGAGGCCAGTACTTC
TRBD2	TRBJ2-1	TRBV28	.	CASRATSGGANEQFF	TGTGCCAGCAGGGCGACTAGCGGGGGGGCGAATGAGCAGTTCTTC
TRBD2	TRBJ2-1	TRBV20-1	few	CSALRTSGGAYEQFF	TGCAGTGCTCTCCGGACTAGCGGGGGGGCCTATGAGCAGTTCTTC
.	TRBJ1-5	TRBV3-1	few	CASSQGAGGNQPQHF	TGTGCCAGCAGCCAAGGGGCCGGGGGCAATCAGCCCCAGCATTTT
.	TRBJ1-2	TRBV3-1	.	CASSGPGTDYGYTF	TGTGCCAGCAGCGGCCCCGGGACCGATTATGGCTACACCTTC
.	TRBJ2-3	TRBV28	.	CACSTAGISGTDTQYF	TGTGCCTGCAGTACCGCCGGGATTAGTGGCACAGATACGCAGTATTTT
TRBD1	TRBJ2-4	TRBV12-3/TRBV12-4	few	CASIRQGGNIQYF	TGTGCCAGCATCAGACAGGGTGGGAACATTCAGTACTTC
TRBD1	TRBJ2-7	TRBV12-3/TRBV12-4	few	CASSFDRVLGEQYF	TGTGCCAGCAGTTTCGACAGGGTTTTGGGCGAGCAGTACTTC
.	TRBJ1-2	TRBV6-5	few	CASSNGQSGYTF	TGTGCCAGCAGTAACGGACAGAGTGGCTACACCTTC
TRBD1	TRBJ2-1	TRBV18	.	CASSPPAGQVLINEQFF	TGTGCCAGCTCACCACCTGCGGGACAGGTCTTAATCAATGAGCAGTTCTTC
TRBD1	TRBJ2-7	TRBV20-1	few	CSARQLGQGFSEQYF	TGCAGTGCTCGACAATTGGGACAGGGCTTTTCCGAGCAGTACTTC
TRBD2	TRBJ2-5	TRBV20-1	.	CSASAGLRQETQYF	TGCAGTGCATCCGCGGGACTAAGACAAGAGACCCAGTACTTC
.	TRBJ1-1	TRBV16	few	CASSPTPGPLSMNTEAFF	TGTGCCAGCAGCCCAACCCCCGGGCCTCTGAGCATGAACACTGAAGCTTTCTTT
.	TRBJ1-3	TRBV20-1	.	CSASGPDSGNTIYF	TGCAGTGCTAGTGGGCCCGACTCTGGAAACACCATATATTTT
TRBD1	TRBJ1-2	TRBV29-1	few	CSVEGQGGINGYTF	TGCAGCGTGGAGGGACAGGGAGGTATAAATGGCTACACCTTC
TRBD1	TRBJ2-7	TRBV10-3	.	CAISDPDRGYEQYF	TGTGCCATCAGTGACCCGGACAGGGGATACGAGCAGTACTTC
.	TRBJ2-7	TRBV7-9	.	CASSSSKVVYNEQYF	TGTGCCAGCAGCTCTTCCAAGGTGGTATACAATGAGCAGTACTTC
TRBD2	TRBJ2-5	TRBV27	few	CASSLGSGGARETQYF	TGTGCCAGCAGTTTAGGTAGCGGGGGGGCGAGAGAGACCCAGTACTTC
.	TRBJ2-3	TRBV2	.	CASLPEGDTQYF	TGTGCCAGCCTGCCCGAGGGGGATACGCAGTATTTT
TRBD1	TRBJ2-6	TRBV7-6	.	CASSLGDRDGANVLTF	TGTGCCAGCAGCTTAGGGGACAGGGATGGGGCCAACGTCCTGACTTTC
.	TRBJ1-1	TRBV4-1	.	CASSQDSPVREAFF	TGCGCCAGCAGCCAAGATTCCCCCGTCCGTGAAGCTTTCTTT
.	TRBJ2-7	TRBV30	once	CAWRRQGQGEQYF	TGTGCCTGGAGGCGGCAGGGCCAAGGCGAGCAGTACTTC
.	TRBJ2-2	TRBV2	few	CASTGTDHTGELFF	TGTGCCAGCACCGGGACGGATCACACCGGGGAGCTGTTTTTT
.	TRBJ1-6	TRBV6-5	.	CASSGRDSPLHF	TGTGCCAGCAGCGGTAGGGATTCACCCCTCCACTTT
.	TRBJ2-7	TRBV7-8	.	CASSSSRGGVYEQYF	TGTGCCAGCAGCTCCTCCCGGGGCGGAGTCTACGAGCAGTACTTC
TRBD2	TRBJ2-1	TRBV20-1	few	CSARDSGRLDEQFF	TGCAGTGCTAGAGATAGCGGGAGGCTCGATGAGCAGTTCTTC
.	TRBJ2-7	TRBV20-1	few	CSVRPRSSYEQYF	TGCAGTGTTCGTCCACGGAGCTCCTACGAGCAGTACTTC
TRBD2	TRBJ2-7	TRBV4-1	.	CASSQDLLAGGVDEQYF	TGCGCCAGCAGCCAAGATCTTCTAGCGGGAGGTGTCGACGAGCAGTACTTC
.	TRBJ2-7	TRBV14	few	CASSQDGTGIYEQYF	TGTGCCAGCAGCCAAGATGGGACGGGGATCTACGAGCAGTACTTC
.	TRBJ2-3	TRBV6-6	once	CASSYSGGRTDTQYF	TGTGCCAGCAGTTACTCTGGGGGGCGGACAGATACGCAGTATTTT
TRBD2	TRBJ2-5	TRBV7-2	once	CASSAGLLYNEQYF	TGTGCCAGCAGCGCGGGACTACTGTACAATGAGCAGTACTTC
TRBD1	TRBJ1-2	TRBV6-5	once	CASSFQFDRGYGYTF	TGTGCCAGCAGTTTCCAATTCGACAGGGGCTATGGCTACACCTTT
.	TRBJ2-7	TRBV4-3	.	CASSQDNGMYEQYF	TGCGCCAGCAGCCAAGATAACGGGATGTACGAGCAGTACTTC
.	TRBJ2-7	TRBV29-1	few	CSALGPRPGYEQYF	TGCAGCGCCCTAGGTCCTCGACCCGGCTACGAGCAGTACTTC
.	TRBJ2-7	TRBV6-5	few	CASSYGGRGGAYEQYF	TGTGCCAGCAGTTACGGAGGCCGTGGGGGAGCCTACGAGCAGTACTTC
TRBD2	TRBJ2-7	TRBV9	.	CASSETPGLASGEQYF	TGTGCCAGCAGCGAGACCCCGGGACTAGCGTCGGGGGAGCAGTACTTC
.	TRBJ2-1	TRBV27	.	CASSPVSSYNEQFF	TGTGCCAGCAGTCCGGTTTCCTCCTACAATGAGCAGTTCTTC
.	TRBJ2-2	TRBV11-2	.	CASRPVNTGELFF	TGTGCCAGCAGACCCGTCAACACCGGGGAGCTGTTTTTT
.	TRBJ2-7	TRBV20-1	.	CSARRQAHEQYF	TGCAGTGCAAGAAGACAGGCCCACGAGCAGTACTTC
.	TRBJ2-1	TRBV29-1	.	CSVEERQGMGNEQFF	TGCAGCGTTGAAGAGAGGCAGGGGATGGGCAATGAGCAGTTCTTC
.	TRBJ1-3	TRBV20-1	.	CSALDYNSGNTIYF	TGCAGTGCCCTGGACTACAACTCTGGAAACACCATATATTTT
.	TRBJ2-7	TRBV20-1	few	CSAGGAVYYEQYF	TGCAGTGCTGGAGGGGCAGTCTACTACGAGCAGTACTTC
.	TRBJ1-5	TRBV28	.	CASTGSNQPQHF	TGTGCCAGCACGGGTAGCAATCAGCCCCAGCATTTT
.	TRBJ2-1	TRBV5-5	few	CASSLARGDTRNDEQFF	TGTGCCAGCAGCTTGGCCAGGGGGGACACCCGAAATGATGAGCAGTTCTTC
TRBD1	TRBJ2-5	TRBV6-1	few	CASQIGGRETQYF	TGTGCCAGCCAAATAGGGGGCCGGGAGACCCAGTACTTC
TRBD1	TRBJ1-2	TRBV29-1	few	CSVESDRVFGYTF	TGCAGCGTTGAATCGGACAGGGTTTTTGGCTACACCTTC
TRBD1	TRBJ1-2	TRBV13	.	CASSSWDRGSGYTF	TGTGCCAGCAGCTCCTGGGACAGGGGAAGTGGCTACACCTTC
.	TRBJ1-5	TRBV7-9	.	CASITRGDDDNNWGPQHF	TGTGCCAGCATTACGAGGGGTGACGACGATAACAATTGGGGGCCCCAGCATTTT
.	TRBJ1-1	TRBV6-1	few	CASSALGTPVTEAFF	TGTGCCAGCAGTGCCCTAGGGACGCCTGTCACTGAAGCTTTCTTT